This T cell receptor beta chain originates from a study of blood T cell repertoires in COVID-19 (dated by TCRdb to the early 2020s). Broadly, across the study: The collaborator samples originated in the United States, Italy and Spain and spanned the acute and convalescent phases of COVID-19. The material from the prospective study consisted of cDNA or gDNA derived from T cells, B-cell-depleted T cells, or PBMCs. Subjects who had been exposed to COVID-19, were actively infected with it, or had recovered from it provided the deeply sampled blood TCRbeta repertoires that made up the dataset. A freely available public database, intended as a resource for researchers studying the immune response to SARS-CoV-2, is where the repertoires were released. Samples came from the ongoing ImmuneRACE study (first 160 participants) plus 1,254 subjects from 6 global collaborators. Sample metadata almost always included a de-identified subject ID, COVID-19 status, age in years and sex. HLA class I and class II types, where available, came from metadata supplied by the sample provider rather than from assay-based typing. General conclusions and limits of the study: How much clinical and demographic metadata was included differed by source and by participant, and the metadata was provided uncurated.

The immunoSEQ Assay, a bias-controlled multiplex PCR, was used to amplify TCRbeta CDR3 regions from genomic DNA. In the source study's methods: The number of nucleated cells in each sample was estimated from the amplification of reference gene primers within the assay. To quantify the absolute abundance of each unique TCRbeta CDR3 rearrangement, sequence reads were collapsed and filtered. For each sample, productive Simpson clonality was calculated as the square root of Simpson's diversity index over productive rearrangements. Drawn from immuneACCESS, this table holds only the in-frame rearrangements with V and J called that TCRdb kept. Clones are partly lost; checked studies trace under half to an unresolved V gene and leave the rest unexplained. The V and J calls and clone size were taken over from that table, and D and trimming were inferred from the DNA. For this sample the table gives tens of thousands of clones, of which 88% were detected only once. The ten top clones hold just over 5% of the sample.

Whole blood was collected in K2EDTA tubes by collaborating institutions according to the institutions' own protocols. For TCRbeta analysis, collaborators shipped samples in one of three forms: frozen whole blood, isolated PBMCs, or DNA extracted from either of those sample types. As regards this clone: No cognate antigen has been identified for it. Per-base qualities were not stored, and no clone one base away is much larger.

From a lookup of the germline V gene, CDR1 and CDR2 are SGHRS and YFSETQ. The CDR3 starts with the cysteine, ends with the phenylalanine, and has 14 residues. The CDR3 DNA has 42 bases and is translated from base 1. Trimming removed 5 bases from V and 0 bases from J, leaving 12 bases between the germline ends. The sequenced sample was peripheral blood. The TCR was taken from a human donor in a cohort sampled during active COVID-19. The sequence links TRBV5-1 to TRBJ2-7; the D gene is possibly TRBD2, with 5 bases matching. The encoded CDR3 is CASSMAGSSYEQYF. The sequenced DNA: TGCGCCAGCAGTATGGCGGGTAGCTCCTACGAGCAGTACTTC.